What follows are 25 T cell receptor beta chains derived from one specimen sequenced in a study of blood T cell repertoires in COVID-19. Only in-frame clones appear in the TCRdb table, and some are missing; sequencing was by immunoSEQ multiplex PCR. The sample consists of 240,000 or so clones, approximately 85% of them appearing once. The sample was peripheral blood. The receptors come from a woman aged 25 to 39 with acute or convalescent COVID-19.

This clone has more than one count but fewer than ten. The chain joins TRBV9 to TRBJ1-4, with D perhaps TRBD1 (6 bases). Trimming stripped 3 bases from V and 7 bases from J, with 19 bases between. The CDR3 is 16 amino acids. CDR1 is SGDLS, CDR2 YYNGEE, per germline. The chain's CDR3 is CASSARQDGFGEKLFF. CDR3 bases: TGTGCCAGCAGCGCCCGACAGGACGGATTTGGTGAAAAACTGTTTTTT.

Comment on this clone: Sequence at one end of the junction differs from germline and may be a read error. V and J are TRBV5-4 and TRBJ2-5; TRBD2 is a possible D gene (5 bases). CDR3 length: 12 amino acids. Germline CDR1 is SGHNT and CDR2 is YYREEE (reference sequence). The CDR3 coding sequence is TGTGCCAGCAGCTTGGATTATGCGGGCCCCCACTTC. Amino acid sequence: CASSLDYAGPHF. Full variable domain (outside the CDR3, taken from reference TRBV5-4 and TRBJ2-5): ETGVTQSPTHLIKTRGQQVTLRCSSQSGHNTVSWYQQALGQGPQFIFQYYREEENGRGNFPPRFSGLQFPNYSSELNVNALELDDSALYLCASSLDYAGPHFGPGTRLLVL.

The CDR3 region has the DNA TGTGCCAGCACCGTAGGGACAGCTTACCAAGAGACCCAGTACTTC. Its protein product is CASTVGTAYQETQYF. This chain links TRBV6-5 with TRBJ2-5, with 7 bases matching TRBD1. Unmatched junction bases numbered 8, after V lost 7 bases and J lost 0 bases. Looked up from germline, CDR1 is MNHEY and CDR2 is SVGAGI. The CDR3 runs to 15 residues.

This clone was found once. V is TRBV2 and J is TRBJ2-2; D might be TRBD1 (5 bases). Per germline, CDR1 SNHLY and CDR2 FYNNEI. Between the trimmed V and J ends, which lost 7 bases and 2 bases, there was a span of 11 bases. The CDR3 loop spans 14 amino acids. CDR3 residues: CASIRDSNTGELFF. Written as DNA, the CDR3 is TGTGCCAGCATCCGAGACAGTAACACCGGGGAGCTGTTTTTT.

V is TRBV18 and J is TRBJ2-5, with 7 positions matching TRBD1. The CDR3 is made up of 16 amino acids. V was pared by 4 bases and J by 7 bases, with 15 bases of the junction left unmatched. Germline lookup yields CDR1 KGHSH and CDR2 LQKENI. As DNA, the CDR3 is TGTGCCAGCTCACAAACCATGACAGGGATCGTCGGGACCCAGTACTTC. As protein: CASSQTMTGIVGTQYF.

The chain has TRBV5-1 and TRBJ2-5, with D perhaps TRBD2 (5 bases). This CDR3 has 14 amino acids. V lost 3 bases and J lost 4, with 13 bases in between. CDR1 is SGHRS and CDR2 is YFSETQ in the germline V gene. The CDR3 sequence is CASSYGNLGETQYF. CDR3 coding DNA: TGCGCCAGCAGCTACGGGAATCTGGGAGAGACCCAGTACTTC.

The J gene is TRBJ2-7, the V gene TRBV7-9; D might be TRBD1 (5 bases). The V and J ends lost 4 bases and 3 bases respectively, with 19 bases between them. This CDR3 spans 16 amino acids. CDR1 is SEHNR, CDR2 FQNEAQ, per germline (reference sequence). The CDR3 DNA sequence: TGTGCCAGCAGCTCCCCAACAGGAACCATAAACTACGAGCAGTACTTC. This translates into CASSSPTGTINYEQYF.

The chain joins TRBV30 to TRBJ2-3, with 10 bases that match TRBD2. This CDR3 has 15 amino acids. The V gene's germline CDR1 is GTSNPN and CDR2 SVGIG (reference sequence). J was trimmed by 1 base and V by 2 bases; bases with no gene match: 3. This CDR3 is CAWSRTSGGTDTQYF. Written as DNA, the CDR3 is TGTGCCTGGAGTAGAACTAGCGGGGGCACAGATACGCAGTATTTT.

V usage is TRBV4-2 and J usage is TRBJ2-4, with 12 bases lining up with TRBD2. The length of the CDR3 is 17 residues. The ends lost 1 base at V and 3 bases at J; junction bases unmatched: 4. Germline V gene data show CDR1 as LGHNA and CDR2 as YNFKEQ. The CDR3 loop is CASSQVPSGRDKNIQYF. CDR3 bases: TGTGCCAGCAGCCAAGTGCCTAGCGGGAGGGACAAAAACATTCAGTACTTC.

CDR3 protein: CASSSTGLGRDTEAFF. CDR3 coding DNA: TGCGCCAGCAGCTCGACGGGTCTCGGCCGTGACACTGAAGCTTTCTTT. The chain uses TRBV5-1 and TRBJ1-1; D not resolved. Germline CDR1 reads SGHRS; CDR2 reads YFSETQ. There are 16 residues in the CDR3. Trimming removed 3 bases from V and 3 bases from J, with 18 bases in between.

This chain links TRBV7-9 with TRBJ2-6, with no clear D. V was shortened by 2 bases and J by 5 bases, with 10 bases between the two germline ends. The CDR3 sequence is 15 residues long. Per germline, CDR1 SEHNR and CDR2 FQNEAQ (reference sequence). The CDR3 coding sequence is TGTGCCAGCAGCTTAAGTGCTATAAGGGCCAACGTCCTGACTTTC. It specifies CASSLSAIRANVLTF.

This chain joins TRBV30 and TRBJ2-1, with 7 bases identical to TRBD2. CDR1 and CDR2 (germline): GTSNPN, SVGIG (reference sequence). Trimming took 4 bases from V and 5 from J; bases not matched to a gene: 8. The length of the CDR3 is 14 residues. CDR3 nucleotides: TGTGCCTGGACCTCTAGCGGAGCTCACAATGAGCAGTTCTTC. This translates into CAWTSSGAHNEQFF.

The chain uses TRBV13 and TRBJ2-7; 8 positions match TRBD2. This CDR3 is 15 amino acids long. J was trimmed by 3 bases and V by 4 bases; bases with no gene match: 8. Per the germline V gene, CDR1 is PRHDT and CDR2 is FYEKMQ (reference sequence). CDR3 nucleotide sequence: TGTGCCAGCAGCTCCGCGGGACTAGACAACTACGAGCAGTACTTC. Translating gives CASSSAGLDNYEQYF.

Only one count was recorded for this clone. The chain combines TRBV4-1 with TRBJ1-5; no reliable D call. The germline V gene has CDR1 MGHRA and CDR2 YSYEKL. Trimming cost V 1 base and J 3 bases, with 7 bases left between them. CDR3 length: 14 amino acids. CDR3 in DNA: TGCGCCAGCAGCCAAGTTAATTCCAATCAGCCCCAGCATTTT. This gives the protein CASSQVNSNQPQHF.

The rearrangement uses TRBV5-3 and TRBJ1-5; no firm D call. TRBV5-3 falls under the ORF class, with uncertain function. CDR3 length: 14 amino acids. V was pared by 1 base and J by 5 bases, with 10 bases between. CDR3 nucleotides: TGTGCCAGAAGCTTGAAACAGCCGGATCAGCCCCAGCATTTT. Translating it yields CARSLKQPDQPQHF.

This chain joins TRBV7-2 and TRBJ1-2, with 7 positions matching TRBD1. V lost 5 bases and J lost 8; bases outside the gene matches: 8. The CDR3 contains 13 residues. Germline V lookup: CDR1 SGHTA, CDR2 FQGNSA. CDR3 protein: CASSRGQIQGYTF. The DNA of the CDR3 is TGTGCCAGCAGCCGGGGACAGATTCAGGGCTACACCTTC.

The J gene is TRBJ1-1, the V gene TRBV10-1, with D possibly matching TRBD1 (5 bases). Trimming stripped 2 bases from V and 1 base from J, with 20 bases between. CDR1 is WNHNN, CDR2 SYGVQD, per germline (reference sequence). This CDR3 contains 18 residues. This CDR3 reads CASSENRSCEIRNTEAFF. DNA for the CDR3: TGCGCCAGCAGTGAGAACAGGAGCTGTGAGATCCGGAACACTGAAGCTTTCTTT.

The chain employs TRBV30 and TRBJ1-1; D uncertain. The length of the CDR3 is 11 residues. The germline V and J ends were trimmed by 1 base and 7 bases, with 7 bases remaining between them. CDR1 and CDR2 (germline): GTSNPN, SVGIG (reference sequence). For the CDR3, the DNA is TGTGCCTGGAGTGGACGGGGTGAAGCTTTCTTT. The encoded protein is CAWSGRGEAFF.

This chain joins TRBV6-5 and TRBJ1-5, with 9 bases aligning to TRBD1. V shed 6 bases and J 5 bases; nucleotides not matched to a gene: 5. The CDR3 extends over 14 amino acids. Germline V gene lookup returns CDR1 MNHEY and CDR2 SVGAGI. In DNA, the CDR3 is TGTGCCAGCAGACCGACAGGGGGAGATCAGCCCCAGCATTTT. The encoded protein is CASRPTGGDQPQHF.

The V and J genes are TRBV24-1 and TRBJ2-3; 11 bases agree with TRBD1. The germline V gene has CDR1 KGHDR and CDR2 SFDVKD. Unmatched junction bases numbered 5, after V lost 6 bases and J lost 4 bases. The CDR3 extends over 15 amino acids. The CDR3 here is CATSFGQGASDTQYF. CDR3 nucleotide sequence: TGTGCCACCAGTTTTGGACAGGGGGCTTCAGATACGCAGTATTTT.

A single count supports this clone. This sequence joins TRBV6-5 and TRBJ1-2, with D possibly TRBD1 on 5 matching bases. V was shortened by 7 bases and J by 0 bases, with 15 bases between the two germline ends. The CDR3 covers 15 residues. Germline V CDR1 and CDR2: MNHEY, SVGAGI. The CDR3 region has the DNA TGTGCCAGCATGCCCACCAGGGCCACTAACTATGGCTACACCTTC. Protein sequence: CASMPTRATNYGYTF.

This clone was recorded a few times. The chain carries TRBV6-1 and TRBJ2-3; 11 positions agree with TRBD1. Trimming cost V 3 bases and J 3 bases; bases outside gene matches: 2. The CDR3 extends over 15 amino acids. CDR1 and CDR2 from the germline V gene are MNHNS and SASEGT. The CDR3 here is CASSDGQGATDTQYF. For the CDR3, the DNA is TGTGCCAGCAGTGATGGACAGGGGGCGACAGATACGCAGTATTTT.

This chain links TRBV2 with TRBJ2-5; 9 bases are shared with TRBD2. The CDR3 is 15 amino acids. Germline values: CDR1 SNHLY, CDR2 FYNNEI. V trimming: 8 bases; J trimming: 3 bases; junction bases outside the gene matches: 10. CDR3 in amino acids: CASPKLTSGEETQYF. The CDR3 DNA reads TGTGCCAGCCCCAAACTGACTAGCGGCGAAGAGACCCAGTACTTC.

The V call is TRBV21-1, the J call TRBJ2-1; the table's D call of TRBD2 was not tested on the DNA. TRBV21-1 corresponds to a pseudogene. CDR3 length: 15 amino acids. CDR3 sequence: CASSKDSGTYNEQFF. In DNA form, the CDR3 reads TGTGCCAGCAGCAAAGATAGCGGAACCTACAATGAGCAGTTCTTC.

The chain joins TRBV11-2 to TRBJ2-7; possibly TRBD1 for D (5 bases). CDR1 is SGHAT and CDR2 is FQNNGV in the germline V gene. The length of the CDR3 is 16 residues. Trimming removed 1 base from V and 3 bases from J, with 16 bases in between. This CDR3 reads CASSLGGAGIGYEQYF. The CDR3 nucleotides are TGTGCCAGCAGCTTAGGAGGAGCAGGGATTGGCTACGAGCAGTACTTC.